The 21 T cell receptor beta chains listed next were all sequenced from one sample in a study of early T cells in non-severe SARS-CoV-2 infection. One entry per CDR3 protein, called by TCRdb with MiXCR from the 5' RACE reads. The sample records 50,000 to 75,000 distinct CDR3 sequences, approximately 8.8% being singletons. The specimen comprised whole blood, sampled at baseline. The source is an adult who was a healthcare worker with PCR-confirmed SARS-CoV-2 infection or an uninfected control (not recorded which).

This clonotype was seen more than once but under ten times. The chain links TRBV5-4 to TRBJ2-2; TRBD2 aligns across 9 bases. V gave up 0 bases and J gave up 1 base; unmatched junction bases: 1. The CDR3 has 16 residues. Looked up from germline, CDR1 is SGHNT and CDR2 is YYREEE (reference sequence). CDR3 region: CASSLGLAENTGELFF. The CDR3 coding sequence is TGTGCCAGCAGCTTGGGACTAGCGGAGAACACCGGGGAGCTGTTTTTT.

This clonotype has just a few counts. A junction end diverges from the germline sequence, so it may reflect a read error. The rearrangement uses TRBV7-9 and TRBJ2-3, with a possible D match to TRBD2 (5 bases). This CDR3 has 11 residues. In germline, CDR1 is SEHNR, CDR2 FQNEAQ (reference sequence). The CDR3 spells CASSSYWTGDF. CDR3 in DNA: TGTGCCAGCAGCTCTTACTGGACCGGGGATTTT.

This clonotype has only a few counts. The chain employs TRBV7-2 and TRBJ1-2, with D unclear. This CDR3 contains 14 residues. CDR1 and CDR2 from the germline V gene are SGHTA and FQGNSA. The V gene lost 1 base and the J gene lost 4 bases, with 10 bases spanning the gap. The CDR3 protein is CASSLGHYGYGYTF. CDR3 DNA: TGTGCCAGCAGCTTAGGACACTACGGCTATGGCTACACCTTC.

This clonotype turned up a few times. V usage is TRBV12-3 or TRBV12-4 and J usage is TRBJ1-1; the match to TRBD1 covers 7 bases. The length of the CDR3 is 14 residues. J was trimmed by 0 bases and V by 7 bases; bases with no gene match: 5. The CDR3 sequence is CASTRGQLNTEAFF. The CDR3 DNA sequence: TGTGCCAGCACCCGGGGACAGCTGAACACTGAAGCTTTCTTT.

This clonotype appeared many times. The chain combines TRBV5-5 with TRBJ2-2, with TRBD1 as a possible D gene (6 bases). There are 14 residues in the CDR3. Per germline, CDR1 SGHKS and CDR2 YYEKEE (reference sequence). The V end lost 4 bases, the J end lost 3 bases, and 10 bases lay between the germline ends. For the CDR3, the DNA is TGTGCCAGCAGCACAGGGACATACACCGGGGAGCTGTTTTTT. Its protein product is CASSTGTYTGELFF. The variable domain in full, with the rest retrieved from reference TRBV5-5 and TRBJ2-2, is DAGVTQSPTHLIKTRGQQVTLRCSPISGHKSVSWYQQVLGQGPQFIFQYYEKEERGRGNFPDRFSARQFPNYSSELNVNALLLGDSALYLCASSTGTYTGELFFGEGSRLTVL.

J is TRBJ2-7 and V is TRBV7-2, with D tentatively TRBD2 (6 bases). Trimming pared 1 base from V and 6 bases from J, leaving 16 bases between. CDR1 SGHTA and CDR2 FQGNSA come from the germline V gene. CDR3 length equals 15 residues. The CDR3 loop is CASSLGPSAASEQYF. CDR3 in DNA: TGTGCCAGCAGCTTAGGCCCTAGCGCGGCCTCCGAGCAGTACTTC.

This clonotype was seen at least ten times. This chain links TRBV3-1 with TRBJ2-1; TRBD2 matches at 9 bases. The CDR3 length is 18 residues. In germline, CDR1 is LGHDT, CDR2 YNNKEL (reference sequence). The J segment lost 4 bases and the V segment lost 2 bases, leaving 12 bases of the junction unmatched. The DNA for the CDR3 is TGTGCCAGCAGCCAACACCAAGGTTCTAGCGGGGATTACAATGAGCAGTTCTTC. It codes for CASSQHQGSSGDYNEQFF.

The table lists this clonotype with a few counts. This sequence joins TRBV19 and TRBJ2-2; D unresolved. V dropped 2 bases and J dropped 0 bases, with 7 bases sitting between them. This CDR3 is 15 amino acids long. Germline-derived CDR1 and CDR2 are LNHDA and SQIVND (reference sequence). The CDR3 DNA reads TGTGCCAGTAGTATAACGCGGACGAACACCGGGGAGCTGTTTTTT. This translates into CASSITRTNTGELFF.

This clonotype has a count of ten or more. This chain joins TRBV7-3 and TRBJ2-1; D is unresolved. Trimming left V 0 bases short and J 6 bases short, with 12 bases between. This CDR3 has 15 amino acids. Germline V gives CDR1 SGHTA, CDR2 FQGTGA. CDR3 in DNA: TGTGCCAGCAGCTTAACAGCGACTGGCTTCAATGAGCAGTTCTTC. Residues: CASSLTATGFNEQFF.

This clonotype was observed many times. The chain joins TRBV5-4 to TRBJ1-1; TRBD1 is a possible D gene (5 bases). Trimming pared 2 bases from V and 8 bases from J, leaving 13 bases between. The V gene's germline CDR1 is SGHNT and CDR2 YYREEE (reference sequence). The CDR3 is 13 residues long. The CDR3 sequence: CASSFRGTKEAFF. In DNA, the CDR3 is TGTGCCAGCAGCTTTAGGGGTACTAAAGAAGCTTTCTTT.

In its sample, this clonotype was seen many times. The rearrangement joins TRBV19 to TRBJ2-2; TRBD2 aligns across 12 bases. This CDR3 comprises 16 residues. Losses at the gene ends were 5 bases for V and 2 bases for J; bases not matched to a gene: 3. The germline V gene encodes CDR1 LNHDA and CDR2 SQIVND (reference sequence). CDR3 nucleotide sequence: TGTGCCAGTAGTCGGACTAGCGGGACCAACACCGGGGAGCTGTTTTTT. Protein: CASSRTSGTNTGELFF.

V usage is TRBV5-6 and J usage is TRBJ2-5; 9 bases are shared with TRBD1. Germline assignment: CDR1 SGHDT and CDR2 YYEEEE. CDR3 length: 15 residues. The J segment lost 4 bases and the V segment lost 4 bases, leaving 8 bases of the junction unmatched. CDR3: CASSLGQGWAETQYF. As DNA, the CDR3 is TGTGCCAGCAGCCTGGGACAGGGTTGGGCAGAGACCCAGTACTTC. The full variable domain, with the rest looked up from reference TRBV5-6 and TRBJ2-5, is DAGVTQSPTHLIKTRGQQVTLRCSPKSGHDTVSWYQQALGQGPQFIFQYYEEEERQRGNFPDRFSGHQFPNYSSELNVNALLLGDSALYLCASSLGQGWAETQYFGPGTRLLVL.

This chain joins TRBV29-1 and TRBJ2-7; D is ambiguous. Germline V lookup: CDR1 SQVTM, CDR2 ANQGSEA. The length of the CDR3 is 11 residues. V was pared by 7 bases and J by 7 bases, with 14 bases between. The CDR3 here is CSASQGREQYF. As DNA, the CDR3 is TGCAGCGCCTCACAAGGTCGGGAGCAGTACTTC.

The chain recombines TRBV11-2 with TRBJ2-1, with 10 positions matching TRBD2. The CDR3 totals 16 residues. Germline CDR1 SGHAT, CDR2 FQNNGV. After removal of 3 bases from V and 8 bases from J, the junction contained 10 bases not matched to a gene. CDR3 in amino acids: CASSFPASGRVDEQFF. CDR3 sequence (DNA): TGTGCCAGCAGCTTTCCCGCTAGCGGGAGAGTCGATGAGCAGTTCTTC.

This clonotype was picked up many times. A read error may produce the germline difference seen at one junction end. This chain connects TRBV6-5 to TRBJ2-7; 7 positions agree with TRBD1. CDR1 and CDR2 (germline): MNHEY, SVGAGI. This CDR3 region has 11 residues. CDR3 amino acids: CASTETGQTCF. DNA for the CDR3: TGTGCCAGCACTGAAACGGGACAGACGTGCTTC.

This clonotype was seen repeatedly, ten times or more. Relative to the germline gene, one junction end is altered; a read error may explain this. The chain combines TRBV12-3 or TRBV12-4 with TRBJ1-5, with a possible D match to TRBD1 (6 bases). CDR3 length: 14 amino acids. CDR3 residues: CASTLRGGNQPQHF. In DNA, the CDR3 is TGTGCCAGCACTTTAAGGGGGGGCAATCAGCCCCAGCATTTT.

Comments on this clonotype: The conserved phenylalanine or tryptophan normally closing the CDR3 is absent here, so this likely arose from a read error. The CDR3 sequence: CASSLVHGYPYEQYY. Written as DNA, the CDR3 is TGTGCCAGCAGCTTAGTCCACGGGTATCCCTACGAGCAGTACTAC. V usage is TRBV11-2 and J usage is TRBJ2-7; D gene ambiguous. This CDR3 region has 15 residues. Germline V CDR1 and CDR2: SGHAT, FQNNGV. V shed 1 base and J shed 2 bases, with 12 bases lying between them.

The genes are TRBV7-3 and TRBJ2-1; 9 bases align to TRBD2. The trim removed 4 bases at V and 6 bases at J, leaving 7 bases unmatched. There are 15 residues in the CDR3. Germline values: CDR1 SGHTA, CDR2 FQGTGA. CDR3 protein: CASSYGLAQTNEQFF. DNA of the CDR3: TGTGCCAGCAGCTATGGACTAGCGCAGACCAATGAGCAGTTCTTC.

This chain links TRBV27 with TRBJ1-5, with 12 positions matching TRBD1. Germline-derived CDR1 and CDR2 are MNHEY and SMNVEV (reference sequence). The CDR3 extends over 16 amino acids. With V trimmed by 5 bases and J by 6 bases, 8 bases remained unmatched. The CDR3 DNA follows: TGTGCCAGCAGTCCATGGGGACAGGGGGCCAGTCAGCCCCAGCATTTT. Amino acid sequence: CASSPWGQGASQPQHF.

This clonotype has a count of ten or more. This rearrangement joins TRBV28 to TRBJ1-4; D is possibly TRBD1 (6 bases). The CDR3 has 17 amino acids. Looked up from germline, CDR1 is MDHEN and CDR2 is SYDVKM. The V end lost 5 bases, the J end lost 0 bases, and 16 bases lay between the germline ends. DNA for the CDR3: TGTGCCAGCAGTATTTCCGAGACAGGAGCAACTAATGAAAAACTGTTTTTT. Translation: CASSISETGATNEKLFF.

This clonotype was counted only a few times. V usage is TRBV7-2 and J usage is TRBJ2-5, with D unresolved. The CDR3 contains 12 residues. V lost 2 bases, J lost 3 bases, and 4 bases lay in between. Germline V gene lookup returns CDR1 SGHTA and CDR2 FQGNSA. This chain's CDR3 is CASSLSEETQYF. As DNA, the CDR3 is TGTGCCAGCAGCTTATCCGAAGAGACCCAGTACTTC.